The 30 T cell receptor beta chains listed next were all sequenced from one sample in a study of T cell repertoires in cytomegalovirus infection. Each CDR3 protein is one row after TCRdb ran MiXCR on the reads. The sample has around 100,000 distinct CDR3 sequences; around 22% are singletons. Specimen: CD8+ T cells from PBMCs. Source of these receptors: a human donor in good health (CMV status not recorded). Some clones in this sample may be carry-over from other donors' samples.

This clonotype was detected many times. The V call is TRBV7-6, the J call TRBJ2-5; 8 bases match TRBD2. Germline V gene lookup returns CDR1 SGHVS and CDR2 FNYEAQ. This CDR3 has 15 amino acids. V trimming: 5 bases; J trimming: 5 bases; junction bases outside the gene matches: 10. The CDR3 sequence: CASSQGSGSYETQYF. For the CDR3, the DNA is TGTGCCAGCAGCCAAGGAAGCGGGAGTTACGAGACCCAGTACTTC.

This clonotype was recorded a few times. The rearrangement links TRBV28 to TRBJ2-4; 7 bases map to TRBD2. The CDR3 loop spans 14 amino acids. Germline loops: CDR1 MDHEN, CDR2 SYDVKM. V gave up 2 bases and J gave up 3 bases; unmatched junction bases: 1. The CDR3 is CASSLGGGKNIQYF. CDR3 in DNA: TGTGCCAGCAGTTTAGGGGGGGGCAAAAACATTCAGTACTTC.

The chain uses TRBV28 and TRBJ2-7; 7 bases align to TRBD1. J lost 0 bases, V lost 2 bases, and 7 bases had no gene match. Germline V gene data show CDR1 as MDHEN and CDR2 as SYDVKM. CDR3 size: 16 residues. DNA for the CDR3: TGTGCCAGCAGTTTAGACCGGGACAGTACCTCCTACGAGCAGTACTTC. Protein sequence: CASSLDRDSTSYEQYF.

CDR3 coding DNA: TGTGCCAGCAGCCCCAGGGACCGATTATCCTACGAGCAGTACTTC. Protein sequence: CASSPRDRLSYEQYF. The chain combines TRBV7-9 with TRBJ2-7; TRBD1 or TRBD2 may be the D gene (5 bases each). This CDR3 is built from 15 residues. With 5 bases removed from V and 1 base from J, the gap between germline ends came to 15 bases. In germline, CDR1 is SEHNR, CDR2 FQNEAQ (reference sequence).

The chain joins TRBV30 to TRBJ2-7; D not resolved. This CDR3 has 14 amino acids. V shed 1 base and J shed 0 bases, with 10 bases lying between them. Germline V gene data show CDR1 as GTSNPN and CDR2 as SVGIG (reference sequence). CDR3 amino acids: CAWSGDLSSYEQYF. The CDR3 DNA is TGTGCCTGGAGTGGAGACCTAAGCTCCTACGAGCAGTACTTC.

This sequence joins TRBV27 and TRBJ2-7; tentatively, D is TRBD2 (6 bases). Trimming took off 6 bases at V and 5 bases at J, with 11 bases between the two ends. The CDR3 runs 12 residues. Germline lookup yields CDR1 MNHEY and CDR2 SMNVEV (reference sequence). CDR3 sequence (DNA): TGTGCCAGCAGGACCGGGAGTAACGAGCAGTACTTC. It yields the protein CASRTGSNEQYF.

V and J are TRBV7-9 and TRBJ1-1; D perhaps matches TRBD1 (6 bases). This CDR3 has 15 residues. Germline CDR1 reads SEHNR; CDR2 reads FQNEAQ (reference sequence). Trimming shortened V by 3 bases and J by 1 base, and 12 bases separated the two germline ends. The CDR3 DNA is TGTGCCAGCAGCTTGGCGGGACACGAGAACACTGAAGCTTTCTTT. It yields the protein CASSLAGHENTEAFF.

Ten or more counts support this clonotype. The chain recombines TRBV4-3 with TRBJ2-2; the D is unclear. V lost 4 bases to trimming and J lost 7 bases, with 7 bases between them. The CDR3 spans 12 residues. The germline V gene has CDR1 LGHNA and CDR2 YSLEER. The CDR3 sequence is CASSPLGGELFF. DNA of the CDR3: TGCGCCAGCAGCCCTCTCGGCGGGGAGCTGTTTTTT.

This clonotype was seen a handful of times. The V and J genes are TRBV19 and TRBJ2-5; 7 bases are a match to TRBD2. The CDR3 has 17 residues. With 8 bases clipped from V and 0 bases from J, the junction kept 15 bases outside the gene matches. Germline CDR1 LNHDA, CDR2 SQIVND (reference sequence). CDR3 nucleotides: TGTGCCAGTCGCAACCATGGCGGGGGACCTTACCAAGAGACCCAGTACTTC. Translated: CASRNHGGGPYQETQYF.

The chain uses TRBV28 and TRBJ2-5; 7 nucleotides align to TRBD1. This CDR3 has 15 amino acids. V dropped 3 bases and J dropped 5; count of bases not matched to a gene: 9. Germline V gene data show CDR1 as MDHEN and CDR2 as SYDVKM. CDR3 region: CASSLRQGIRETQYF. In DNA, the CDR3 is TGTGCCAGCAGTTTGCGACAGGGTATCCGGGAGACCCAGTACTTC.

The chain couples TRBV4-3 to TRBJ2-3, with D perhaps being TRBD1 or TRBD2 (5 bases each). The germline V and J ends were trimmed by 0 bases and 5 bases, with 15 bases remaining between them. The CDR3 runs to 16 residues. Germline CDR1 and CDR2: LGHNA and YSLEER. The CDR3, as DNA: TGCGCCAGCAGCCAAGATGGGCAGGGTCGGGGAGATACGCAGTATTTT. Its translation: CASSQDGQGRGDTQYF.

The CDR3 nucleotides are TGTGCCAGCAGCCTTGGACTCCGGGAGTACGAGCAGTACTTC. It yields the protein CASSLGLREYEQYF. The rearrangement uses TRBV5-6 and TRBJ2-7, with TRBD2 as a possible D gene (6 bases). From germline, CDR1 is SGHDT and CDR2 YYEEEE. The length of the CDR3 is 14 residues. Trimming pared 4 bases from V and 4 bases from J, leaving 15 bases between. The variable domain in full, completed from reference TRBV5-6 and TRBJ2-7, reads DAGVTQSPTHLIKTRGQQVTLRCSPKSGHDTVSWYQQALGQGPQFIFQYYEEEERQRGNFPDRFSGHQFPNYSSELNVNALLLGDSALYLCASSLGLREYEQYFGPGTRLTVT.

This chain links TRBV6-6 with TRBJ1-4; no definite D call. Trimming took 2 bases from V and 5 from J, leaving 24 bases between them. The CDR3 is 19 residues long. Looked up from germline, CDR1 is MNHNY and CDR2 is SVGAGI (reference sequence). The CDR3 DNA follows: TGTGCCAGCAGTTACCCAAGAAGGGAGGTCAGGAGACAAAATGAAAAACTGTTTTTT. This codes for CASSYPRREVRRQNEKLFF.

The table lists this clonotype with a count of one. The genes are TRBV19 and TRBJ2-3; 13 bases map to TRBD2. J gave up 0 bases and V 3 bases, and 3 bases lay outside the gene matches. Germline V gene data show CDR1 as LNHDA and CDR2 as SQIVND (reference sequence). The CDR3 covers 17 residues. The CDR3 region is CASSMGLAGWSTDTQYF. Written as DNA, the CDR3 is TGTGCCAGTAGTATGGGACTAGCGGGGTGGAGCACAGATACGCAGTATTTT.

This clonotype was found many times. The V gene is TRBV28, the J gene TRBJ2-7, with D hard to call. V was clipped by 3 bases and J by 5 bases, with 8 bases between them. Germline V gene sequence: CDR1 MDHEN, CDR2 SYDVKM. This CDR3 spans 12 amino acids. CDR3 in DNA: TGTGCCAGCAGTTTTGGGGAAGACGAGCAGTACTTC. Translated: CASSFGEDEQYF.

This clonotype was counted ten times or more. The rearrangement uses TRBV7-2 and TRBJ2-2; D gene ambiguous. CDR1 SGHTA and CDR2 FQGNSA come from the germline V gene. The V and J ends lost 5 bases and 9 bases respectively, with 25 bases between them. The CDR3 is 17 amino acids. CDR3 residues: CASSHFYLVGKTRELFF. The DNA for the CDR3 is TGTGCCAGCAGCCACTTTTACTTGGTTGGGAAAACCCGGGAGCTGTTTTTT. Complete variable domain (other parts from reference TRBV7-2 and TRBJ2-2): GAGVSQSPSNKVTEKGKDVELRCDPISGHTALYWYRQSLGQGLEFLIYFQGNSAPDKSGLPSDRFSAERTGGSVSTLTIQRTQQEDSAVYLCASSHFYLVGKTRELFFGEGSRLTVL.

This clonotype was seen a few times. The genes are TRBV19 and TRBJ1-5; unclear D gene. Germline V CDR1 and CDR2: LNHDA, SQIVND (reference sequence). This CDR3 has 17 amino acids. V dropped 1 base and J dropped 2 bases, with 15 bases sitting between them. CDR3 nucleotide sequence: TGTGCCAGTAGTATAGGAGCAATCCGGGAGGGCAATCAGCCCCAGCATTTT. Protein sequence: CASSIGAIREGNQPQHF.

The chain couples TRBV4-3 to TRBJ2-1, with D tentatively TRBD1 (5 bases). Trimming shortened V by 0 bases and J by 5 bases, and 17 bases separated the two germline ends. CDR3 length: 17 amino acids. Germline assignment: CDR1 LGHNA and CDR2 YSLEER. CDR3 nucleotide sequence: TGCGCCAGCAGCCAAGATCGGTGGGCAGGGATAGACAATGAGCAGTTCTTC. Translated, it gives CASSQDRWAGIDNEQFF.

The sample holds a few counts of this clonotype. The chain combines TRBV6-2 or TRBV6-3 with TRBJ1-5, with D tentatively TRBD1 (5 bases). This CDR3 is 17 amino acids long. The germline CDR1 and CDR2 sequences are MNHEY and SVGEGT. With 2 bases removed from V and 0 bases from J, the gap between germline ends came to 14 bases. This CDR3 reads CASSYVAGTGSNQPQHF. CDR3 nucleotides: TGTGCCAGCAGTTACGTGGCGGGGACCGGTAGCAATCAGCCCCAGCATTTT.

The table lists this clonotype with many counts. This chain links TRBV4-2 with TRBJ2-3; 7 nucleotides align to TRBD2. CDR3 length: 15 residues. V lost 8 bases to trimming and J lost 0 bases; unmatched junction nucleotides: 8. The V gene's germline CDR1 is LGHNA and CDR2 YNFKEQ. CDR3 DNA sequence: TGTGCCAGCCGCCCGACTAGCTCAAGCACAGATACGCAGTATTTT. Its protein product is CASRPTSSSTDTQYF.

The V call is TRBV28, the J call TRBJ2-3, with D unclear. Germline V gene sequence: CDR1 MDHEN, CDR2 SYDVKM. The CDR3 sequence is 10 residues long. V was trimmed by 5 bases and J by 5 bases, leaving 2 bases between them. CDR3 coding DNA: TGTGCCAGCAGTGTAGATACGCAGTATTTT. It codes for CASSVDTQYF.

The CDR3 loop is CASSLQGATEAFF. CDR3 coding DNA: TGTGCCAGCAGTTTGCAGGGGGCAACTGAAGCTTTCTTT. The chain employs TRBV12-3 or TRBV12-4 and TRBJ1-1; 8 nucleotides align to TRBD1. The CDR3 loop spans 13 amino acids. J was trimmed by 5 bases and V by 3 bases; bases with no gene match: 2.

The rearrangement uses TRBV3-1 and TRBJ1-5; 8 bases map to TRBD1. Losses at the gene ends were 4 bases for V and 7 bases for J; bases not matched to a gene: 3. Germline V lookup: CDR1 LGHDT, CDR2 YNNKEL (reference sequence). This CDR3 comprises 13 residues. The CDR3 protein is CASSRTGKQPQHF. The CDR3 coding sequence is TGTGCCAGCAGCCGGACAGGGAAGCAGCCCCAGCATTTT.

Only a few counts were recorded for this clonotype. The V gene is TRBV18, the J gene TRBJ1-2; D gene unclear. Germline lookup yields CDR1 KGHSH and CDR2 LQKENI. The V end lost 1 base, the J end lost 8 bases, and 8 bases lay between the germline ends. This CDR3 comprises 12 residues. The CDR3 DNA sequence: TGTGCCAGCTCACCACAGGGAGGAGGCTACACCTTC. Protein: CASSPQGGGYTF.

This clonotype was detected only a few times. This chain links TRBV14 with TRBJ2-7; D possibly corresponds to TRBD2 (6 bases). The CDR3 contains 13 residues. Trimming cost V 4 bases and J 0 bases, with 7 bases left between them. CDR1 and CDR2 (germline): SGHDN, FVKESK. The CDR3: CASSLTSSYEQYF. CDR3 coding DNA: TGTGCCAGCAGCCTGACTAGCTCCTACGAGCAGTACTTC.

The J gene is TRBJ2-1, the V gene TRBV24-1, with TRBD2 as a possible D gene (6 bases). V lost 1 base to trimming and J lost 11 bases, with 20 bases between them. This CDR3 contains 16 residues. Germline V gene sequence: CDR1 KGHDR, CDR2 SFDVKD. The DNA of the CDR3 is TGTGCCACCAGTGATTTTCAGGCGGAGGGTCCAATTAAGCAGTTCTTC. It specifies CATSDFQAEGPIKQFF.

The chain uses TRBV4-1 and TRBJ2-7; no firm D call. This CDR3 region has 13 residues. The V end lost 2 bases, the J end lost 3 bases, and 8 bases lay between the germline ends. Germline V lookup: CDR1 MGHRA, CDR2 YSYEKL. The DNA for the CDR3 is TGCGCCAGCAGCCAACAGGAGTTCTACGAGCAGTACTTC. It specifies CASSQQEFYEQYF.

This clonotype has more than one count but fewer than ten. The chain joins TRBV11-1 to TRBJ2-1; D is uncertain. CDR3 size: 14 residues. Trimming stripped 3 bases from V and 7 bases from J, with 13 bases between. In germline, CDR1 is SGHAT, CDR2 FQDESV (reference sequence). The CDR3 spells CASSFLHHLNEQFF. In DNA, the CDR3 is TGTGCCAGCAGCTTTCTACACCATTTAAATGAGCAGTTCTTC.

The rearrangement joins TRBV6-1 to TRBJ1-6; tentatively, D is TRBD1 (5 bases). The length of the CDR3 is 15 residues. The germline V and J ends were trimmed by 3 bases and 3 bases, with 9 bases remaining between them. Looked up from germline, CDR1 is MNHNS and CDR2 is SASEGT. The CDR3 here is CASSDDSGYNSPLHF. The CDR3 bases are TGTGCCAGCAGTGATGACAGTGGCTATAATTCACCCCTCCACTTT.

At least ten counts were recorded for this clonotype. DNA of the CDR3: TGTGCCAGCAGCTCTGGACTACACGAGCAGTACTTC. It yields the protein CASSSGLHEQYF. The chain is built from TRBV7-2 and TRBJ2-7, with a weak D call TRBD2 (6 bases). Deletions cut 4 bases from V and 5 bases from J, with 9 bases between. CDR3 size: 12 residues. Germline V lookup: CDR1 SGHTA, CDR2 FQGNSA.